These T cell receptor beta chains were read from a single sample in a study of cytomegalovirus exposure and HLA in healthy donors. This table comes from immunoSEQ multiplex PCR, and its TCRdb copy is limited to in-frame clones, with some not included. The data hold a few hundred thousand clones, with about nine tenths observed a single time. Specimen: PBMCs. These receptor sequences come from a girl aged 2 to 10 in good health and CMV-seronegative. CDR3s include the opening cysteine and the closing phenylalanine or tryptophan. The D gene is left open where the match is weak.

>TRBJ2-5|TRBV30|.
CAWSSVFQETQYF
TGTGCCTGGAGTTCTGTCTTCCAAGAGACCCAGTACTTC
>TRBJ2-7|TRBV14|TRBD1
CASSLTTGDREQYF
TGTGCCAGCAGCCTCACGACAGGGGACCGCGAGCAGTACTTC
>TRBJ1-1|TRBV4-1|.
CASSQVQRENTEAFF
TGCGCCAGCAGCCAAGTACAGCGGGAGAACACTGAAGCTTTCTTT
>TRBJ1-6|TRBV27|TRBD1
CASSSYRTGWNSPLHF
TGTGCCAGCAGTTCTTACAGGACAGGGTGGAATTCACCCCTCCACTTT
>TRBJ2-2|TRBV12-5|TRBD2
CASGPLPGLDTGELFF
TGTGCTAGTGGCCCCCTCCCCGGACTAGACACCGGGGAGCTGTTTTTT
>TRBJ2-5|TRBV11-2|TRBD2
CASSAGTSGGRQETQYF
TGTGCCAGCAGCGCCGGGACTAGCGGGGGGCGGCAAGAGACCCAGTACTTC
>TRBJ2-7|TRBV6-1|.
CASRLGHSSYEQYF
TGTGCCAGCAGGCTGGGGCACAGCAGCTACGAGCAGTACTTC
>TRBJ2-1|TRBV2|TRBD2
CASGGLAHNEQFF
TGTGCCAGCGGAGGACTAGCTCACAATGAGCAGTTCTTC
>TRBJ1-2|TRBV11-2|.
CASSLVLASSSYGYTF
TGTGCCAGCAGCTTAGTTCTCGCCAGTAGCTCCTATGGCTACACCTTC
>TRBJ1-2|TRBV5-1|.
CASSTGGLHGYTF
TGCGCCAGCAGCACCGGAGGATTACATGGCTACACCTTC
>TRBJ2-7|TRBV6-5|.
CASSYSDTRLYYEQYF
TGTGCCAGCAGTTATTCGGACACCAGGCTTTACTACGAGCAGTACTTC
>TRBJ2-1|TRBV11-1|.
CASSDDGSSYNEQFF
TGTGCCAGCAGTGACGACGGGAGCTCCTACAATGAGCAGTTCTTC
>TRBJ2-7|TRBV27|TRBD1
CASSQDRVHEQYF
TGTGCCAGCAGCCAGGACAGGGTCCACGAGCAGTACTTC